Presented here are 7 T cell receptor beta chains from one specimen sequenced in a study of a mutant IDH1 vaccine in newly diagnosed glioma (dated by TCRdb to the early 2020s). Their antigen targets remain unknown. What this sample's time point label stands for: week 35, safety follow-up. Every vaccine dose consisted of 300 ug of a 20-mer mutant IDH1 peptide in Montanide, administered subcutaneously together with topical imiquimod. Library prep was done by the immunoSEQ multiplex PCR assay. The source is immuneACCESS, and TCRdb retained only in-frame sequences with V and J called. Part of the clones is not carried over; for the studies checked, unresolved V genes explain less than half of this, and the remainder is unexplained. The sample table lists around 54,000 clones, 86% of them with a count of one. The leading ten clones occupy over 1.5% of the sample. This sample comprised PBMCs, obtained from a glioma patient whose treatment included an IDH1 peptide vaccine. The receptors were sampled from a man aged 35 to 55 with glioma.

In DNA form, the CDR3 reads TGTGCCAGCCATCCGGGCGTAGGAGGGGGAAACATTCAGTACTTC. Its protein is CASHPGVGGGNIQYF. The gene calls are TRBV6-5 and TRBJ2-4, with D possibly being TRBD1 or TRBD2 (6 bases each). From germline, CDR1 is MNHEY and CDR2 SVGAGI. The CDR3 is 15 amino acids. V was clipped by 8 bases and J by 6 bases, with 20 bases between them.

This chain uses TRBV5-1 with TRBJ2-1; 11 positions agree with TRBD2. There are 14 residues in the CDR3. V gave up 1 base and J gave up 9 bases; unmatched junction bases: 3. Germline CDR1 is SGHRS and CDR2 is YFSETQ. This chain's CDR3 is CASSLLLAGAEQFF. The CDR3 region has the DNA TGCGCCAGCAGCTTGTTACTAGCGGGAGCTGAGCAGTTCTTC.

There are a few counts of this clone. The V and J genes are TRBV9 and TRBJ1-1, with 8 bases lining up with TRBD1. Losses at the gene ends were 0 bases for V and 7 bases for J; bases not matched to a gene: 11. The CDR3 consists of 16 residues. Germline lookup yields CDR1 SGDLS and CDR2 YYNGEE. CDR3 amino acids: CASSVVPTGAVGEAFF. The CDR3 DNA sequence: TGTGCCAGCAGCGTAGTCCCGACAGGGGCTGTGGGTGAAGCTTTCTTT.

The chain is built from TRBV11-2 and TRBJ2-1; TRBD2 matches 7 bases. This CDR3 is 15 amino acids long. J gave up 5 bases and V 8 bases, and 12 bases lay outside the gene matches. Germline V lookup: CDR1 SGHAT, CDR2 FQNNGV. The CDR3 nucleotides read TGTGCCAGCCGGCCGTTGGCTAGCGGTGACAATGAGCAGTTCTTC. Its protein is CASRPLASGDNEQFF.

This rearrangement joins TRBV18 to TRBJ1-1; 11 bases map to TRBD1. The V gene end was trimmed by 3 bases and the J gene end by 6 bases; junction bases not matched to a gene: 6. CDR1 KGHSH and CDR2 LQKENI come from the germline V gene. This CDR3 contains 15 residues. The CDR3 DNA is TGTGCCAGCTCACCCCTTGGACAGGGGGCAGCTGAAGCTTTCTTT. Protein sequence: CASSPLGQGAAEAFF.

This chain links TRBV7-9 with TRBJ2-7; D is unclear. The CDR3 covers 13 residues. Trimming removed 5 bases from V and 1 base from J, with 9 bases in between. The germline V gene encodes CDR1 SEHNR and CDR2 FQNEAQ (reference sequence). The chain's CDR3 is CASSPSGSYEQYF. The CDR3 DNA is TGTGCCAGCAGCCCCTCTGGGTCCTACGAGCAGTACTTC.

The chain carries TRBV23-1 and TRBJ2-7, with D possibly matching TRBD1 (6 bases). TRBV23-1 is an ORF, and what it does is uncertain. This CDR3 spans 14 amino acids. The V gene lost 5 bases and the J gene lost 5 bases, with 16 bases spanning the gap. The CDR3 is CASSVRAGVNEQYF. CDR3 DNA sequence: TGCGCCAGCAGTGTACGGGCAGGGGTCAACGAGCAGTACTTC.